The subject of this entry is one TCR beta chain. In the source study's methods: Nucleated cell number was recorded as an estimate derived from reference gene primer amplification. Using immunoSEQ multiplex PCR, the repertoire was profiled, and TCRdb retains in-frame clones only, with some absent. That table furnishes V, J and clone size, whereas the DNA furnished D and trimming. The sample shows over 95,000 clones, around 85% of them seen only once. The CDR3 consists of 19 residues. In germline, CDR1 is SGHTA, CDR2 FQGNSA. Germline trimming cut 1 base from V and 0 bases from J; bases unmatched to any gene: 10. The sample is drawn from a study of blood T cell repertoires in COVID-19. Study-wide context: Samples representing acute and convalescent COVID-19 were sourced from the United States, Italy and Spain. PBMCs, B-cell-depleted T cells, or T cells provided the cDNA or gDNA that made up the material.

The sample consisted of peripheral blood. This clonotype was sampled from a human donor in a cohort sampled during active COVID-19. V gene TRBV7-2 combines with J gene TRBJ2-1; 9 bases align to TRBD2. The CDR3: CASSLVGGGSGSSYNEQFF. The CDR3 bases are TGTGCCAGCAGCTTAGTAGGGGGCGGTAGCGGGAGCTCCTACAATGAGCAGTTCTTC.